These 22 T cell receptor beta chains came from one sample sequenced in a study of T-cell reconstitution after alpha-beta-depleted transplantation in children. TCRbeta library preparation incorporated unique molecular identifiers. TCRdb recomputed calls from the PCR reads with MiXCR, one row per CDR3 protein. The sample records 500,000 to 600,000 distinct CDR3 sequences, roughly a quarter being singletons. The specimen was PBMCs, collected before TCRalphabeta/CD19-depleted stem cell transplant. These receptors were obtained from a boy younger than two with Wiskott-Aldrich syndrome, due to receive a stem cell transplant.

This clonotype was detected only a few times. This rearrangement joins TRBV11-2 to TRBJ2-2; D not resolved. With 1 base removed from V and 4 bases from J, the gap between germline ends came to 7 bases. Per the germline V gene, CDR1 is SGHAT and CDR2 is FQNNGV. The CDR3 extends over 14 amino acids. CDR3 nucleotide sequence: TGTGCCAGCAGCTTAGTTCTAAGCACCGGGGAGCTGTTTTTT. It specifies CASSLVLSTGELFF.

The rearrangement uses TRBV29-1 and TRBJ2-1, with 9 positions matching TRBD2. The CDR3 is made up of 18 amino acids. The V and J ends lost 0 bases and 6 bases, in that order; junction bases with no gene match: 15. Germline V gene sequence: CDR1 SQVTM, CDR2 ANQGSEA. The CDR3 spells CSVEDRWSGRSRANEQFF. CDR3 coding DNA: TGCAGCGTTGAAGATCGGTGGAGCGGGAGGTCTCGGGCCAATGAGCAGTTCTTC.

This rearrangement joins TRBV3-1 to TRBJ2-1; TRBD2 aligns across 10 bases. The CDR3 runs to 16 residues. Germline-derived CDR1 and CDR2 are LGHDT and YNNKEL (reference sequence). Unmatched junction bases numbered 4, after V lost 0 bases and J lost 5 bases. Here the CDR3 reads CASSQDRTSGNNEQFF. The CDR3 coding sequence is TGTGCCAGCAGCCAAGATCGTACTAGCGGGAACAATGAGCAGTTCTTC.

Here the CDR3 reads CSARGGFQETQYF. DNA of the CDR3: TGCAGTGCTAGAGGCGGCTTCCAAGAGACCCAGTACTTC. This chain links TRBV20-1 with TRBJ2-5, with no clear D. Germline V gives CDR1 DFQATT, CDR2 SNEGSKA (reference sequence). V was pared by 1 base and J by 1 base, with 7 bases between. The CDR3 has 13 residues.

This clonotype was observed a handful of times. J is TRBJ1-6 and V is TRBV7-9, with D uncertain. Per germline, CDR1 SEHNR and CDR2 FQNEAQ (reference sequence). Trimming stripped 5 bases from V and 7 bases from J, with 12 bases between. The CDR3 consists of 14 residues. The DNA for the CDR3 is TGTGCCAGCAGCCGGGGTGTGCGAAATTCACCCCTCCACTTT. Protein: CASSRGVRNSPLHF.

This clonotype was counted between two and nine times. The gene calls are TRBV5-6 and TRBJ2-1, with D possibly being TRBD1 (6 bases). Germline V gene sequence: CDR1 SGHDT, CDR2 YYEEEE. Trimming stripped 0 bases from V and 4 bases from J, with 14 bases between. There are 16 residues in the CDR3. The CDR3 loop reads CASSLDTGKVYNEQFF. The CDR3 coding sequence is TGTGCCAGCAGCTTGGACACAGGGAAAGTTTACAATGAGCAGTTCTTC.

The gene calls are TRBV5-6 and TRBJ1-4, with a possible D match to TRBD1 (6 bases). Germline CDR1 is SGHDT and CDR2 is YYEEEE. The CDR3 runs to 14 residues. The V gene lost 2 bases and the J gene lost 5 bases, with 10 bases spanning the gap. The CDR3 protein is CASSFRGTNEKLFF. The CDR3 region has the DNA TGTGCCAGCAGCTTCAGGGGTACCAATGAAAAACTGTTTTTT.

This chain links TRBV27 with TRBJ2-1; perhaps TRBD2 as D (5 bases). Germline CDR1 reads MNHEY; CDR2 reads SMNVEV (reference sequence). Trimming took 2 bases from V and 2 from J, leaving 16 bases between them. The CDR3 runs to 17 residues. CDR3 amino acids: CASSLTPDGIPYNEQFF. The CDR3, as DNA: TGTGCCAGCAGTTTAACCCCCGACGGGATTCCCTACAATGAGCAGTTCTTC.

The rearrangement joins TRBV7-9 to TRBJ2-5; 7 nucleotides match TRBD1. This CDR3 has 14 residues. Germline-derived CDR1 and CDR2 are SEHNR and FQNEAQ (reference sequence). The V and J ends lost 5 bases and 5 bases, in that order; junction bases with no gene match: 8. CDR3 DNA sequence: TGTGCCAGCAGCCGGACAGGACGGCTGGAGACCCAGTACTTC. Translation gives CASSRTGRLETQYF.

The V gene is TRBV11-1, the J gene TRBJ1-1; D is uncertain. Germline V CDR1 and CDR2: SGHAT, FQDESV (reference sequence). The CDR3 has 17 residues. V lost 2 bases to trimming and J lost 5 bases, with 21 bases between them. The CDR3 sequence is CASSLLGRIFWWTEAFF. The CDR3 DNA reads as TGTGCCAGCAGCTTATTGGGCAGAATATTCTGGTGGACTGAAGCTTTCTTT.

The chain uses TRBV4-2 and TRBJ2-2; D ambiguous. The V gene's germline CDR1 is LGHNA and CDR2 YNFKEQ. Deletions cut 4 bases from V and 2 bases from J, with 11 bases between. The CDR3 length is 15 residues. This chain's CDR3 is CASSPRSPNTGELFF. Here the CDR3 DNA reads TGTGCCAGCAGCCCCCGATCCCCCAACACCGGGGAGCTGTTTTTT.

This clonotype was detected ten times or more. The genes are TRBV6-5 and TRBJ1-2; 7 bases are a match to TRBD1. J lost 5 bases, V lost 4 bases, and 1 base had no gene match. The CDR3 runs to 12 residues. The V gene's germline CDR1 is MNHEY and CDR2 SVGAGI. CDR3 nucleotide sequence: TGTGCCAGCAGTTCGACAGGGTATGGCTACACCTTC. Translating gives CASSSTGYGYTF.

V usage is TRBV5-8 and J usage is TRBJ1-1; D might be TRBD1 (5 bases). The CDR3 has 16 residues. Germline V CDR1 and CDR2: SGHTS, YDEGEE. V was clipped by 2 bases and J by 7 bases, with 21 bases between them. CDR3 sequence (DNA): TGTGCCAGCAGCTTAAAGGGAGGACACCCGACGGGTGAAGCTTTCTTT. As protein: CASSLKGGHPTGEAFF.

The chain recombines TRBV10-3 with TRBJ2-1; 12 bases map to TRBD2. CDR3 length: 15 amino acids. The germline gives CDR1 ENHRY, CDR2 SYGVKD. V trimming: 10 bases; J trimming: 7 bases; junction bases outside the gene matches: 11. CDR3 sequence: CASRRLAGDGNEQFF. The CDR3 region has the DNA TGTGCCAGCCGACGACTAGCGGGAGATGGGAATGAGCAGTTCTTC.

This clonotype was recorded a few times. The chain carries TRBV11-2 and TRBJ2-5, with D possibly matching TRBD1 (6 bases). CDR1 and CDR2 (germline): SGHAT, FQNNGV. The CDR3 consists of 15 residues. V was clipped by 1 base and J by 2 bases, with 11 bases between them. The CDR3 coding sequence is TGTGCCAGCAGCTTAGGGTCGAGGGGGCAAGAGACCCAGTACTTC. Protein product: CASSLGSRGQETQYF.

At least ten counts were recorded for this clonotype. The rearrangement links TRBV3-1 to TRBJ2-7; D is perhaps TRBD1 (6 bases). Trimming stripped 8 bases from V and 7 bases from J, with 18 bases between. Germline V lookup: CDR1 LGHDT, CDR2 YNNKEL (reference sequence). The CDR3 has 13 amino acids. CDR3 sequence: CASARQGFGEQYF. CDR3 in DNA: TGTGCCAGCGCCAGGCAGGGGTTTGGTGAGCAGTACTTC.

This sequence joins TRBV30 and TRBJ2-3; possible D gene TRBD2, 6 bases. The germline CDR1 and CDR2 sequences are GTSNPN and SVGIG (reference sequence). V was cut by 2 bases and J by 1 base, with 10 bases left in between. This CDR3 region has 14 residues. CDR3 coding DNA: TGTGCCTGGAGTCTGGGGGGACGCACAGATACGCAGTATTTT. Protein: CAWSLGGRTDTQYF.

This clonotype was picked up a small number of times. The V call is TRBV5-1, the J call TRBJ1-1, with unresolved D. V gave up 3 bases and J gave up 8 bases, with 26 bases separating them. The CDR3 spans 17 residues. Per the germline V gene, CDR1 is SGHRS and CDR2 is YFSETQ. This CDR3 is CASSSAVLLHEHYEAFF. CDR3 nucleotide sequence: TGCGCCAGCAGCTCAGCCGTCTTATTACATGAACACTACGAAGCTTTCTTT.

The chain couples TRBV7-9 to TRBJ2-1, with TRBD1 identical over 11 bases. CDR1 and CDR2 (germline): SEHNR, FQNEAQ (reference sequence). V lost 5 bases to trimming and J lost 8 bases; unmatched junction nucleotides: 8. CDR3 size: 15 residues. The CDR3 spells CASSHRGQGVYEQFF. CDR3 sequence (DNA): TGTGCCAGCAGCCACCGGGGACAGGGGGTTTATGAGCAGTTCTTC.

J is TRBJ1-1 and V is TRBV29-1; 7 positions agree with TRBD1. This CDR3 has 14 residues. Unmatched junction bases numbered 7, after V lost 4 bases and J lost 2 bases. Germline V lookup: CDR1 SQVTM, CDR2 ANQGSEA. The CDR3 loop reads CSVASWTGNTEAFF. Written as DNA, the CDR3 is TGCAGCGTTGCTTCTTGGACAGGAAACACTGAAGCTTTCTTT.

The rearrangement links TRBV20-1 to TRBJ1-3; no reliable D call. Deletions cut 7 bases from V and 4 bases from J, with 11 bases between. CDR3 size: 12 residues. Germline lookup yields CDR1 DFQATT and CDR2 SNEGSKA (reference sequence). CDR3 sequence reads: CSVAYSGNTIYF. Written as DNA, the CDR3 is TGCAGTGTGGCATACTCCGGAAACACCATATATTTT.

The chain joins TRBV7-2 to TRBJ2-4; D may be TRBD1 or TRBD2 (5 bases each). The CDR3 covers 13 residues. V was pared by 2 bases and J by 6 bases, with 8 bases between. Germline loops: CDR1 SGHTA, CDR2 FQGNSA. The CDR3 is CASSLFGTNIQYF. CDR3 in DNA: TGTGCCAGCAGCTTATTCGGGACAAACATTCAGTACTTC.